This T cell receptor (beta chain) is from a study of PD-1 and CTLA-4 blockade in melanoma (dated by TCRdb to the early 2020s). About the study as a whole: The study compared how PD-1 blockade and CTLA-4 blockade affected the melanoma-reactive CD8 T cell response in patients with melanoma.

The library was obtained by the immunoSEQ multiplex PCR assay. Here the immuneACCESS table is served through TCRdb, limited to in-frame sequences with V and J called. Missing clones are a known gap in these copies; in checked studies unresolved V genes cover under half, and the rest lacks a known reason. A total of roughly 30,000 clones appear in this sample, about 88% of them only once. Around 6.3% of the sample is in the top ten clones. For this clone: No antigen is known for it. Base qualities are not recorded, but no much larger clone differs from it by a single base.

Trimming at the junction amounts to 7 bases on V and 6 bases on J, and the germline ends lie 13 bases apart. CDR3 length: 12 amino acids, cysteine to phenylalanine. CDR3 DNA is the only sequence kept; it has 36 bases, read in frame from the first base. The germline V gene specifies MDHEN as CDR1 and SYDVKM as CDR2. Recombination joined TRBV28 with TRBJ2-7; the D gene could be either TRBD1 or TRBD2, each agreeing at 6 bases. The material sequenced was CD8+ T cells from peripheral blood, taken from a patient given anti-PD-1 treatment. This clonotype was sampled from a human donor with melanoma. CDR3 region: CASTHGGAEQYF. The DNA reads TGTGCCAGCACCCACGGGGGCGCCGAGCAGTACTTC. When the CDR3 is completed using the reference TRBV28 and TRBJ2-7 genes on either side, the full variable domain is DVKVTQSSRYLVKRTGEKVFLECVQDMDHENMFWYRQDPGLGLRLIYFSYDVKMKEKGDIPEGYSVSREKKERFSLILESASTNQTSMYLCASTHGGAEQYFGPGTRLTVT.